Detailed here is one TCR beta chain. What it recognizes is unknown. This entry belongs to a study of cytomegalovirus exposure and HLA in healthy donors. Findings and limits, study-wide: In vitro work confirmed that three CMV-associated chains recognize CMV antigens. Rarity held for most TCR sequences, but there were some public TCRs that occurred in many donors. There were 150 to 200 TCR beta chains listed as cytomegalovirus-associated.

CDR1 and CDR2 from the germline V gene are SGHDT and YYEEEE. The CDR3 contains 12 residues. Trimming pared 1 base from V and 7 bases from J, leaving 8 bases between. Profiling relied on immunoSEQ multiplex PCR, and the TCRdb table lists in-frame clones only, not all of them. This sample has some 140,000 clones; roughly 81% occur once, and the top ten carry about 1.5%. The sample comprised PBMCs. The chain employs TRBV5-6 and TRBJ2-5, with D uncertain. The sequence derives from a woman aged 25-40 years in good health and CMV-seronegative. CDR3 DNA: TGTGCCAGCAGCTTGTATGAAGCGACCCAGTACTTC. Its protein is CASSLYEATQYF.